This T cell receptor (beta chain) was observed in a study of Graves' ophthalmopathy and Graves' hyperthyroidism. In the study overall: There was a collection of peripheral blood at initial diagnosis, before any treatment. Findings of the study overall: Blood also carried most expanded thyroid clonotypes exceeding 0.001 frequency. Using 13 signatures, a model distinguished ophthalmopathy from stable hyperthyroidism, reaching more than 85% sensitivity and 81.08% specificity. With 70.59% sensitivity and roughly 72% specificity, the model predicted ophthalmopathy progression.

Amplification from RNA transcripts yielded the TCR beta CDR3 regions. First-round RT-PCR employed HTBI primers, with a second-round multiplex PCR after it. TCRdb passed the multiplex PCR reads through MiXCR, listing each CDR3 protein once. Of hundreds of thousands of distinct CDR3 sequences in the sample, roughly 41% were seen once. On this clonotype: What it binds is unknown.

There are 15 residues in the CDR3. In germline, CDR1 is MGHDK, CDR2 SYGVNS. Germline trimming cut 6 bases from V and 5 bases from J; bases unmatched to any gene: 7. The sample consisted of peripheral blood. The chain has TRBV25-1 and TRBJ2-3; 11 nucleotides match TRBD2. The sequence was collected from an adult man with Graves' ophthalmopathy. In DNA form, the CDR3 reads TGTGCCAGCAGCGATAGCGGGGGGGCCAGAGATACGCAGTATTTT. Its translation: CASSDSGGARDTQYF. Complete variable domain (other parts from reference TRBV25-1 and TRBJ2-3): EADIYQTPRYLVIGTGKKITLECSQTMGHDKMYWYQQDPGMELHLIHYSYGVNSTEKGDLSSESTVSRIRTEHFPLTLESARPSHTSQYLCASSDSGGARDTQYFGPGTRLTVL.